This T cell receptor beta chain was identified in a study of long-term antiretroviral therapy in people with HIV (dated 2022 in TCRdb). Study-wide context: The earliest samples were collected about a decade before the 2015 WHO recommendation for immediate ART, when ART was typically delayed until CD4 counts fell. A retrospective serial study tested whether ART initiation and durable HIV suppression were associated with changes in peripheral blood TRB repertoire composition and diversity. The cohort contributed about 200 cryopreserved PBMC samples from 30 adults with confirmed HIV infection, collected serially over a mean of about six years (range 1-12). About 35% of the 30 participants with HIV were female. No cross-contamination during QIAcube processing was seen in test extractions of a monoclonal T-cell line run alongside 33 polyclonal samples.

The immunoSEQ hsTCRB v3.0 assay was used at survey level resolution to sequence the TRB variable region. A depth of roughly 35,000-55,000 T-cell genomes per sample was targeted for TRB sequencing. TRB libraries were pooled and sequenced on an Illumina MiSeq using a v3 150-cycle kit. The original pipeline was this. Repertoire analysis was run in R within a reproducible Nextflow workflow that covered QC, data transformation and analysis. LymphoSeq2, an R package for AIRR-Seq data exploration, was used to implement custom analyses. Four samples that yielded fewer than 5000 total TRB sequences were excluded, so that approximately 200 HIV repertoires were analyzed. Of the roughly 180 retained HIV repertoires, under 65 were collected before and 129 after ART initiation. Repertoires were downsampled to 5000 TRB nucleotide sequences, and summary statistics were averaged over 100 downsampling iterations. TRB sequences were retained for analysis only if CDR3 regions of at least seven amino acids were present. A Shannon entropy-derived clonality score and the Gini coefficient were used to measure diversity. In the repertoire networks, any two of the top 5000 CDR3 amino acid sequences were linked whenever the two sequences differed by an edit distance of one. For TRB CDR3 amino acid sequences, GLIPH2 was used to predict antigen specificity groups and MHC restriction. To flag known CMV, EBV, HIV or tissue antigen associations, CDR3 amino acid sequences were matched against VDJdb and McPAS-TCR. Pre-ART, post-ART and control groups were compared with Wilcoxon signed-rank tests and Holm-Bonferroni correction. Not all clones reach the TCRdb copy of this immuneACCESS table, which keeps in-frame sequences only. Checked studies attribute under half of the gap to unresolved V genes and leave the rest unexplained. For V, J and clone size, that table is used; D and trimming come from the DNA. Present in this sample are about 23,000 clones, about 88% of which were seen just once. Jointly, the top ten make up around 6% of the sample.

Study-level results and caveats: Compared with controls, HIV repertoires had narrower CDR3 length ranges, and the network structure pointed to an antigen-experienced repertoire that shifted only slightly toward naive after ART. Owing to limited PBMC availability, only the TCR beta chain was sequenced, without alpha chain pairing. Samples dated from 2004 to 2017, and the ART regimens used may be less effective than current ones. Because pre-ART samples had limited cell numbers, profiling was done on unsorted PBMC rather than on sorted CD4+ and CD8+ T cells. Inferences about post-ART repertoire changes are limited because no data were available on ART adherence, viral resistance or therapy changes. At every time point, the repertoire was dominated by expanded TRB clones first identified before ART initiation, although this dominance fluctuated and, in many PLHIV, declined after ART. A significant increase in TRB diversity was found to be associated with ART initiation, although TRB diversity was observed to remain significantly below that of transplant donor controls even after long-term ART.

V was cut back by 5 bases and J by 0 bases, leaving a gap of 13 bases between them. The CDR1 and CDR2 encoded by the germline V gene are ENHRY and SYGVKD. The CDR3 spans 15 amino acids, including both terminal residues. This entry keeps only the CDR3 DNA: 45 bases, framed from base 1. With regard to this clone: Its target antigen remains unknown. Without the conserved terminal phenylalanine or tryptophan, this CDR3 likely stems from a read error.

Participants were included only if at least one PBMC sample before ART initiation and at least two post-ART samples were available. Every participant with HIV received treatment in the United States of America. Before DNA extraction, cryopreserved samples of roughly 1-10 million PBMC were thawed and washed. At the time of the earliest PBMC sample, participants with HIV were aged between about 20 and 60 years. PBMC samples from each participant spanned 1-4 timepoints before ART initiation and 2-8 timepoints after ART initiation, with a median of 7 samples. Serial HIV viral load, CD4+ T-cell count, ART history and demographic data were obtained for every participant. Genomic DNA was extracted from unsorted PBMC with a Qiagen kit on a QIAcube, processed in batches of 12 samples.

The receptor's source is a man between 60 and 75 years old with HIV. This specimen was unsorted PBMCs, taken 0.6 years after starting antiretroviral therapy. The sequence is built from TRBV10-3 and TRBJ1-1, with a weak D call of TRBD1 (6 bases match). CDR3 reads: CAISWTAAMNTEAFL. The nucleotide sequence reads TGTGCCATCAGTTGGACAGCCGCAATGAACACTGAAGCTTTCCTT.